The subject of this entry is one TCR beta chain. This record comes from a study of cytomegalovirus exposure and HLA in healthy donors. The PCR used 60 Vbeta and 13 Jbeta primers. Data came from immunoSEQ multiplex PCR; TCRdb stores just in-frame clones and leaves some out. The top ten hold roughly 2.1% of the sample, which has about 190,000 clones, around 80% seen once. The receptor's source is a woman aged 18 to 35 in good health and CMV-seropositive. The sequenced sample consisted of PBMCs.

CDR3 sequence reads: CASGRLQGLTEAFF. CDR3 DNA sequence: TGTGCCAGCGGCAGATTACAGGGTCTCACTGAAGCTTTCTTT. The genes are TRBV2 and TRBJ1-1; possibly TRBD1 for D (6 bases). Trimming shortened V by 8 bases and J by 4 bases, and 17 bases separated the two germline ends. Germline V gene data show CDR1 as SNHLY and CDR2 as FYNNEI. The CDR3 covers 14 residues.